The next 14 T cell receptor beta chains were all read from a single sample in a study of blood T cells in healthy people across ages. Through a sample-barcoded 5' primer and a J-beta primer mix, a second PCR was run for roughly 7 to 12 cycles. TCRdb re-called the 5' RACE reads with MiXCR, one entry per CDR3 protein. Of around 1,900,000 distinct CDR3 sequences detected, about two fifths appear once; the ten largest clones hold 23%. Sequencing was done on a sample of blood. These receptors were obtained from a human donor in good health.

This clonotype was detected a few times. The V call is TRBV5-1, the J call TRBJ2-3; 9 nucleotides line up with TRBD2. The CDR3 has 17 amino acids. Germline lookup yields CDR1 SGHRS and CDR2 YFSETQ. Trimming took 0 bases from V and 1 from J; bases not matched to a gene: 6. CDR3 DNA: TGCGCCAGCAGCTTGGGCCCCCAGCGGGGGGGCACAGATACGCAGTATTTT. Encoded protein: CASSLGPQRGGTDTQYF.

The chain joins TRBV6-1 to TRBJ1-6; a weak D match, TRBD1 (6 bases). Germline CDR1 reads MNHNS; CDR2 reads SASEGT. V was cut by 0 bases and J by 14 bases, with 32 bases left in between. CDR3 length equals 20 residues. The CDR3 coding sequence is TGTGCCAGCAGTGAAGCGCATTTTCTGAACCGGGACAAGCGAAGTTTGGCCCTCCACTTT. Translation gives CASSEAHFLNRDKRSLALHF.

The chain is built from TRBV27 and TRBJ2-7, with 10 bases identical to TRBD2. CDR1 and CDR2 (germline): MNHEY, SMNVEV (reference sequence). The V segment lost 4 bases and the J segment 5 bases; nucleotides outside the gene matches: 8. The CDR3 has 15 residues. The CDR3 region has the DNA TGTGCCAGCAGTTGCTCAGCGGGAGGGCCCCACGAGCAGTACTTC. This codes for CASSCSAGGPHEQYF.

This clonotype was observed many times. The rearrangement joins TRBV5-1 to TRBJ2-2; 7 nucleotides align to TRBD1. V was clipped by 0 bases and J by 1 base; unmatched bases: 0. The CDR3 length is 15 residues. The germline V gene encodes CDR1 SGHRS and CDR2 YFSETQ. The CDR3 sequence is CASSLGQGNTGELFF. CDR3 coding DNA: TGCGCCAGCAGCTTGGGACAGGGGAACACCGGGGAGCTGTTTTTT.

Worth noting for this clonotype: Germline is not matched at one junction end, which may reflect a read error. The CDR3 is CASSLQGWSTDMQYF. The CDR3 coding sequence is TGTGCCAGCAGTTTACAGGGTTGGAGCACAGATATGCAGTATTTT. This chain links TRBV12-3 or TRBV12-4 with TRBJ2-3, with TRBD1 as a possible D gene (5 bases). The CDR3 totals 15 residues.

V is TRBV2 and J is TRBJ1-5; D may be TRBD1 (6 bases). Trimming left V 7 bases short and J 7 bases short, with 17 bases between. The germline V gene encodes CDR1 SNHLY and CDR2 FYNNEI. This CDR3 has 14 amino acids. The DNA of the CDR3 is TGTGCCAGCACCCTCGGGGGCGCAGGGCAGCCCCAGCATTTT. Amino acid sequence: CASTLGGAGQPQHF.

Only a few counts were recorded for this clonotype. The chain links TRBV7-9 to TRBJ2-7; 10 bases fit TRBD1. The trim removed 4 bases at V and 3 bases at J, leaving 6 bases unmatched. The germline gives CDR1 SEHNR, CDR2 FQNEAQ (reference sequence). CDR3 length equals 15 residues. For the CDR3, the DNA is TGTGCCAGCAGCTGGGGGACAGGGGTCGACTACGAGCAGTACTTC. Protein: CASSWGTGVDYEQYF.

The chain recombines TRBV5-1 with TRBJ2-5; D not resolved. The DNA end lines up better with TRBJ2-1; the J call may be wrong. CDR3 length: 15 residues. The germline gives CDR1 SGHRS, CDR2 YFSETQ. The CDR3 region has the DNA TGCGCCAGCAGCTTCCGTTCTCCTTTTCAAGAGACCCAGTTCTTC. This codes for CASSFRSPFQETQFF.

This rearrangement joins TRBV11-3 to TRBJ1-2; possibly TRBD1 for D (6 bases). CDR3 length equals 16 residues. Germline lookup yields CDR1 SGHNT and CDR2 YENEEA. V lost 5 bases and J 5 bases, leaving 21 bases between the germline ends. The CDR3 nucleotides are TGTGCCAGCAGCCTCAGGCCAGGGGACCGTAGATATGGCTACACCTTC. It codes for CASSLRPGDRRYGYTF.

CDR3: CASSPAGGASTDTQYF. CDR3 sequence (DNA): TGTGCCAGCTCACCAGCGGGGGGCGCTAGCACAGATACGCAGTATTTT. The chain couples TRBV18 to TRBJ2-3; 8 positions match TRBD2. The V segment lost 2 bases and the J segment 0 bases; nucleotides outside the gene matches: 4. This CDR3 comprises 16 residues. Per germline, CDR1 KGHSH and CDR2 LQKENI.

This clonotype was observed many times. V and J are TRBV20-1 and TRBJ1-2; 8 nucleotides match TRBD1. The V gene end was trimmed by 0 bases and the J gene end by 7 bases; junction bases not matched to a gene: 10. CDR3 length: 15 residues. Germline lookup yields CDR1 DFQATT and CDR2 SNEGSKA (reference sequence). The CDR3 sequence: CSAREGQGGHGGYTF. The CDR3 bases are TGCAGTGCTAGAGAAGGACAGGGCGGACATGGTGGCTACACCTTC.

This sequence joins TRBV7-8 and TRBJ2-3, with 15 bases that match TRBD2. Germline values: CDR1 SGHVS, CDR2 FQNEAQ. This CDR3 is 21 amino acids long. The trim removed 5 bases at V and 0 bases at J, leaving 15 bases unmatched. CDR3 coding DNA: TGTGCCAGCAGCCTACGCCCCCCCGGGACTAGCGGGGGGTTCAGCACAGATACGCAGTATTTT. Encoded protein: CASSLRPPGTSGGFSTDTQYF.

This clonotype was observed a handful of times. J is TRBJ1-1 and V is TRBV7-2; 7 bases match TRBD1. The germline V gene encodes CDR1 SGHTA and CDR2 FQGNSA. The CDR3 length is 14 residues. Trimming at V came to 3 bases and at J to 6 bases, leaving 7 bases not matched to a gene. DNA of the CDR3: TGTGCCAGCAGCTTGGGGAGGGGGCCAGCTGAAGCTTTCTTT. Amino acid sequence: CASSLGRGPAEAFF.

The chain couples TRBV12-3 or TRBV12-4 to TRBJ1-2; 7 nucleotides line up with TRBD1. The ends lost 6 bases at V and 8 bases at J; junction bases unmatched: 12. The CDR3 spans 14 residues. CDR3 residues: CASSAGQWTGGYTF. The CDR3 nucleotides read TGTGCCAGCAGCGCGGGACAGTGGACGGGGGGCTACACCTTC.